One sample yielded the 21 T cell receptor beta chains listed below, sequenced in a study of blood T cell repertoires in COVID-19. TCRdb keeps only in-frame clones here, not all; method: immunoSEQ multiplex PCR. The data contain fewer than 250,000 clones, 83% of them singletons. The sequencing input was PBMCs or T cells enriched from blood (not recorded which). The receptor source for this set is a woman aged 40 to 50 who had been exposed to COVID-19.

Concerning this clone itself: The junction and the germline gene differ at one end; a read error may be behind it. The chain links TRBV7-2 to TRBJ2-3; 13 nucleotides match TRBD2. CDR3 length equals 15 residues. The V gene's germline CDR1 is SGHTA and CDR2 FQGNSA. The CDR3 region is CASSLDTGTSGDKQF. The CDR3 region has the DNA TGTGCCAGCAGCTTAGACACCGGGACTAGCGGGGATAAACAGTTC.

This clone was counted a few times. The CDR3: CASSLTGVGNTIYF. The CDR3 DNA reads as TGTGCCAGCAGCTTAACAGGGGTCGGAAACACCATATATTTT. This rearrangement joins TRBV7-3 to TRBJ1-3; maybe TRBD1 (5 bases). Trimming pared 0 bases from V and 4 bases from J, leaving 7 bases between. Germline-derived CDR1 and CDR2 are SGHTA and FQGTGA. The CDR3 covers 14 residues.

The genes are TRBV18 and TRBJ1-2; weak D call: TRBD1 (6 bases). Trimming left V 6 bases short and J 6 bases short, with 14 bases between. The CDR3 loop spans 13 amino acids. CDR1 is KGHSH and CDR2 is LQKENI in the germline V gene. In DNA form, the CDR3 reads TGTGCCAGCTCCTCGGGACAAAACGATGGCTACACCTTC. This sequence encodes CASSSGQNDGYTF.

This chain links TRBV9 with TRBJ1-1; D remains ambiguous. The V gene lost 2 bases and the J gene lost 4 bases, with 6 bases spanning the gap. The length of the CDR3 is 12 residues. The germline V gene has CDR1 SGDLS and CDR2 YYNGEE. The CDR3 spells CASSVSGTEAFF. DNA for the CDR3: TGTGCCAGCAGCGTCTCCGGCACTGAAGCTTTCTTT.

In this sample, this clone turned up once. The rearrangement links TRBV19 to TRBJ1-3; a weak D match, TRBD1 (6 bases). The CDR3 extends over 16 amino acids. In germline, CDR1 is LNHDA, CDR2 SQIVND (reference sequence). V lost 0 bases and J 6 bases, leaving 15 bases between the germline ends. DNA for the CDR3: TGTGCCAGTAGTATAGATCGGAACAGGGCGGTAAACACCATATATTTT. Translation gives CASSIDRNRAVNTIYF.

This chain uses TRBV11-2 with TRBJ2-2; 11 bases fit TRBD2. The CDR3 spans 15 residues. The V gene's germline CDR1 is SGHAT and CDR2 FQNNGV. Trimming cost V 5 bases and J 10 bases; bases outside gene matches: 9. DNA for the CDR3: TGTGCCAGCAGCCCCGGGGGTAGCGGGGGGGAGGAGCTGTTTTTT. This encodes CASSPGGSGGEELFF.

CDR3 DNA sequence: TGTGCCAGCTCACCACCGGTAGCGGGGCTCCAAGAGACCCAGTACTTC. It yields the protein CASSPPVAGLQETQYF. V is TRBV18 and J is TRBJ2-5; 8 nucleotides line up with TRBD2. The CDR3 extends over 16 amino acids. The V gene end was trimmed by 0 bases and the J gene end by 1 base; junction bases not matched to a gene: 4. Germline lookup yields CDR1 KGHSH and CDR2 LQKENI.

The chain uses TRBV21-1 and TRBJ1-4; the D segment call TRBD1 is taken from the table without a DNA check. TRBV21-1 is a pseudogene segment. This CDR3 contains 12 residues. CDR3 loop: CASTLDREKLFF. DNA of the CDR3: TGTGCCAGCACCTTGGACAGAGAAAAACTGTTTTTT.

V is TRBV2 and J is TRBJ2-1; D possibly corresponds to TRBD1 (5 bases). CDR1 and CDR2 from the germline V gene are SNHLY and FYNNEI. Trimming shortened V by 7 bases and J by 0 bases, and 13 bases separated the two germline ends. This CDR3 has 15 amino acids. CDR3 nucleotides: TGTGCCAGCACTCTGGGGCAGAGCTCCTACAATGAGCAGTTCTTC. The encoded protein is CASTLGQSSYNEQFF.

The chain links TRBV6-5 to TRBJ2-5, with TRBD1 matching 8 bases. The germline CDR1 and CDR2 sequences are MNHEY and SVGAGI. The CDR3 has 14 residues. The V and J ends lost 5 bases and 5 bases, in that order; junction bases with no gene match: 7. The CDR3 sequence: CASSPRTGTETQYF. The CDR3 DNA sequence: TGTGCCAGCAGTCCCCGGACAGGGACGGAGACCCAGTACTTC.

The chain joins TRBV15 to TRBJ1-6; D is undetermined. Germline V gene lookup returns CDR1 LNHNV and CDR2 YYDKDF (reference sequence). V was pared by 2 bases and J by 9 bases, with 8 bases between. This CDR3 has 13 amino acids. The CDR3 is CATSRTELSPLHF. CDR3 bases: TGTGCCACCAGCAGAACCGAACTTTCACCCCTCCACTTT. The whole variable domain, filled in from reference TRBV15 and TRBJ1-6, reads DAMVIQNPRYQVTQFGKPVTLSCSQTLNHNVMYWYQQKSSQAPKLLFHYYDKDFNNEADTPDNFQSRRPNTSFCFLDIRSPGLGDTAMYLCATSRTELSPLHFGNGTRLTVT.

The V and J genes are TRBV7-2 and TRBJ2-7; TRBD1 might be the D (6 bases). V was cut by 1 base and J by 3 bases, with 13 bases left in between. The CDR3 is 15 amino acids. Germline assignment: CDR1 SGHTA and CDR2 FQGNSA. The CDR3: CASSLEPVDSYEQYF. As DNA, the CDR3 is TGTGCCAGCAGCTTAGAACCCGTGGACAGCTACGAGCAGTACTTC. The variable domain in full, completed from reference TRBV7-2 and TRBJ2-7, reads GAGVSQSPSNKVTEKGKDVELRCDPISGHTALYWYRQSLGQGLEFLIYFQGNSAPDKSGLPSDRFSAERTGGSVSTLTIQRTQQEDSAVYLCASSLEPVDSYEQYFGPGTRLTVT.

The V gene is TRBV2, the J gene TRBJ2-2, with 12 positions matching TRBD2. The V gene end was trimmed by 6 bases and the J gene end by 4 bases; junction bases not matched to a gene: 6. The CDR3 runs 16 residues. Per the germline V gene, CDR1 is SNHLY and CDR2 is FYNNEI. CDR3 residues: CASSRTSGGSTGELFF. CDR3 nucleotide sequence: TGTGCCAGCAGCCGAACTAGCGGGGGGTCCACCGGGGAGCTGTTTTTT. The whole variable domain, remainder taken from reference TRBV2 and TRBJ2-2, is EPEVTQTPSHQVTQMGQEVILRCVPISNHLYFYWYRQILGQKVEFLVSFYNNEISEKSEIFDDQFSVERPDGSNFTLKIRSTKLEDSAMYFCASSRTSGGSTGELFFGEGSRLTVL.

This rearrangement joins TRBV19 to TRBJ1-1; 8 bases are shared with TRBD1. V shed 6 bases, J shed 2 bases, and the junction held 5 bases outside the gene matches. The germline V gene has CDR1 LNHDA and CDR2 SQIVND (reference sequence). The CDR3 runs 14 residues. In DNA, the CDR3 is TGTGCCAGTAGCAGGACAGGGCGTAACACTGAAGCTTTCTTT. It yields the protein CASSRTGRNTEAFF.

The count of this clone is one. V and J are TRBV5-4 and TRBJ1-5; D possibly corresponds to TRBD1 (6 bases). V was shortened by 0 bases and J by 11 bases, with 18 bases between the two germline ends. Germline values: CDR1 SGHNT, CDR2 YYREEE (reference sequence). This CDR3 is 15 amino acids long. The CDR3 loop reads CASSLDQGPARTQHF. For the CDR3, the DNA is TGTGCCAGCAGCTTGGACCAGGGGCCCGCACGGACCCAGCATTTT.

The genes are TRBV18 and TRBJ1-1, with 7 positions matching TRBD1. Germline-derived CDR1 and CDR2 are KGHSH and LQKENI. The CDR3 sequence is 15 residues long. Trimming at V came to 4 bases and at J to 0 bases, leaving 5 bases not matched to a gene. The CDR3 sequence: CASSRTGELNTEAFF. The CDR3 DNA is TGTGCCAGCTCACGTACAGGGGAGCTGAACACTGAAGCTTTCTTT.

The V and J genes are TRBV5-4 and TRBJ2-7; D is possibly TRBD2 (6 bases). The CDR3 contains 12 residues. Trimming stripped 5 bases from V and 6 bases from J, with 12 bases between. CDR1 is SGHNT and CDR2 is YYREEE in the germline V gene (reference sequence). The CDR3 DNA reads as TGTGCCAGCAGTACCGGGACTTCCGAGCAGTACTTC. Encoded protein: CASSTGTSEQYF.

The genes are TRBV9 and TRBJ2-1; 11 bases match TRBD1. This CDR3 has 18 amino acids. Losses at the gene ends were 0 bases for V and 0 bases for J; bases not matched to a gene: 5. Germline CDR1 is SGDLS and CDR2 is YYNGEE. The CDR3 nucleotides read TGTGCCAGCAGCGTAGGGACAGGGGGCCAAGGCTCCTACAATGAGCAGTTCTTC. It codes for CASSVGTGGQGSYNEQFF.

Comments on this clone: A read error may be the cause here, since a much bigger clone is one base away. J is TRBJ2-3 and V is TRBV5-8; 10 positions match TRBD2. V lost 0 bases, J lost 3 bases, and 1 base stayed unmatched. The CDR3 sequence is 15 residues long. From germline, CDR1 is SGHTS and CDR2 YDEGEE. CDR3 in DNA: TGTGCCAGCAGCTTGGGGACTAGCGGTACAGATACGCAGTATTTT. Translation: CASSLGTSGTDTQYF.

This chain uses TRBV7-2 with TRBJ1-5, with D possibly matching TRBD1 (5 bases). V was shortened by 2 bases and J by 1 base, with 6 bases between the two germline ends. This CDR3 is 14 amino acids long. CDR1 SGHTA and CDR2 FQGNSA come from the germline V gene. The CDR3 DNA follows: TGTGCCAGCAGCTTAAGACAGAGCAATCAGCCCCAGCATTTT. It yields the protein CASSLRQSNQPQHF.

A single count supports this clone. J is TRBJ1-5 and V is TRBV28; 7 bases are a match to TRBD1. CDR1 is MDHEN, CDR2 SYDVKM, per germline. V dropped 3 bases and J dropped 5; count of bases not matched to a gene: 10. The CDR3 has 16 amino acids. Written as DNA, the CDR3 is TGTGCCAGCAGTTTCGCCTCCGGGACAGAGCATCAGCCCCAGCATTTT. It codes for CASSFASGTEHQPQHF.